The 10 T cell receptor beta chains reported below all come from one sample, sequenced in a study of blood T cell repertoires in COVID-19. TCRdb's table, derived via immunoSEQ multiplex PCR, lists solely in-frame clones and lacks some. The table shows around 500,000 clones, with 70% to 90% occurring only once. The sequencing sample was made of peripheral blood. The receptors were sampled from a human donor in a cohort sampled during active COVID-19.

A single count supports this clone. The chain carries TRBV5-4 and TRBJ1-2; the D gene is possibly TRBD1 (6 bases). Trimming left V 4 bases short and J 2 bases short, with 15 bases between. The germline V gene has CDR1 SGHNT and CDR2 YYREEE (reference sequence). The CDR3 contains 15 residues. CDR3 sequence (DNA): TGTGCCAGCAGCCTCCCCAGGGGCTTAAACTATGGCTACACCTTC. Translating gives CASSLPRGLNYGYTF.

The chain carries TRBV5-1 and TRBJ1-1; D unresolved. Germline loops: CDR1 SGHRS, CDR2 YFSETQ. V dropped 3 bases and J dropped 1 base, with 7 bases sitting between them. This CDR3 region has 13 residues. The CDR3 protein is CASSWERNTEAFF. The CDR3 nucleotides are TGCGCCAGCAGCTGGGAGAGGAACACTGAAGCTTTCTTT.

This rearrangement joins TRBV2 to TRBJ1-5, with 8 nucleotides matching TRBD1. Germline V gene lookup returns CDR1 SNHLY and CDR2 FYNNEI. The CDR3 totals 14 residues. V was pared by 8 bases and J by 8 bases, with 11 bases of the junction left unmatched. The CDR3 region is CASGGDRKSEPQHF. The CDR3 nucleotides are TGTGCCAGCGGCGGGGACAGGAAATCAGAGCCCCAGCATTTT.

Details on this clone: An end of the junction does not agree with germline; a read error may underlie this. V gene TRBV9 combines with J gene TRBJ2-2, with D maybe TRBD2 (6 bases). Germline assignment: CDR1 SGDLS and CDR2 YYNGEE. The length of the CDR3 is 14 residues. CDR3 amino acids: CASSVAPGTGGLFF. The CDR3, as DNA: TGTGCCAGCAGCGTAGCCCCAGGCACCGGGGGGCTGTTTTTT.

The chain couples TRBV9 to TRBJ2-3, with D perhaps matching TRBD1 (6 bases). The CDR3 is 16 residues long. Per germline, CDR1 SGDLS and CDR2 YYNGEE. With 1 base removed from V and 4 bases from J, the gap between germline ends came to 16 bases. The CDR3 nucleotides are TGTGCCAGCAGCGTATCACAGGGAGTGGGCCCAGATACGCAGTATTTT. This encodes CASSVSQGVGPDTQYF.

This clone was seen once. The chain has TRBV7-9 and TRBJ1-2, with TRBD1 identical over 10 bases. V lost 6 bases and J lost 2; bases outside the gene matches: 3. In germline, CDR1 is SEHNR, CDR2 FQNEAQ (reference sequence). CDR3 length equals 14 residues. CDR3 loop: CASSRQGANYGYTF. The CDR3 DNA reads as TGTGCCAGCAGTAGACAGGGGGCGAACTATGGCTACACCTTC.

This chain uses TRBV5-1 with TRBJ2-1, with D perhaps TRBD2 (5 bases). V was shortened by 4 bases and J by 6 bases, with 20 bases between the two germline ends. The CDR3 is 16 amino acids. The germline CDR1 and CDR2 sequences are SGHRS and YFSETQ. The CDR3 sequence is CASSVQSSSIINEQFF. The CDR3 DNA sequence: TGCGCCAGCAGCGTTCAATCGTCTAGCATAATCAATGAGCAGTTCTTC.

This clone was observed once. The rearrangement links TRBV24-1 to TRBJ2-1; 12 bases match TRBD1. This CDR3 spans 16 amino acids. V shed 5 bases and J 6 bases; nucleotides not matched to a gene: 7. Germline CDR1 and CDR2: KGHDR and SFDVKD. The CDR3 reads CATSATRDRGLNEQFF. The CDR3 nucleotides read TGTGCCACCAGTGCCACCCGGGACAGGGGGCTCAATGAGCAGTTCTTC.

The V gene is TRBV2, the J gene TRBJ1-5, with 10 bases aligning to TRBD1. The CDR3 loop spans 17 amino acids. Trimming removed 6 bases from V and 2 bases from J; junction bases left unmatched: 10. CDR1 is SNHLY, CDR2 FYNNEI, per germline. CDR3 amino acids: CASRGTSGTGGNQPQHF. DNA of the CDR3: TGTGCCAGCAGGGGCACATCCGGGACAGGGGGCAATCAGCCCCAGCATTTT.

V gene TRBV30 combines with J gene TRBJ2-7; 7 bases match TRBD2. The V gene end was trimmed by 3 bases and the J gene end by 4 bases; junction bases not matched to a gene: 12. Per germline, CDR1 GTSNPN and CDR2 SVGIG (reference sequence). The CDR3 is 15 amino acids. The CDR3 loop reads CAWRVSRTRAYEQYF. The CDR3 DNA follows: TGTGCCTGGAGGGTTTCCCGGACTAGGGCGTACGAGCAGTACTTC.